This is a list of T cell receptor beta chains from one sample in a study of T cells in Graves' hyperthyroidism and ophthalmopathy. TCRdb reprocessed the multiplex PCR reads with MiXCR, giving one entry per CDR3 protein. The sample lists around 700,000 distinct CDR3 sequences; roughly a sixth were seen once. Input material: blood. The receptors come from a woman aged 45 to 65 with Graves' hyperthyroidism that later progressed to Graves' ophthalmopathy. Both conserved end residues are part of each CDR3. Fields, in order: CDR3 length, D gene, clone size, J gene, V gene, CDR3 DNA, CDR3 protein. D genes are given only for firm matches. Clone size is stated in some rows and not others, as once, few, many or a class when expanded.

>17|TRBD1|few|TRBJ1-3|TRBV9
TGTGCCAGCAGCTCCTCTCCGACAGGGCGCACTGGAAACACCATATATTTT
CASSSSPTGRTGNTIYF
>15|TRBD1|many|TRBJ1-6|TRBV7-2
TGTGCCAGCAGCCCGGGACAGACGGGGAATTCACCCCTCCACTTT
CASSPGQTGNSPLHF
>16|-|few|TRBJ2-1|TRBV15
TGTGCCACCAGCAGAGATCTCTGGGGAGACTACAATGAGCAGTTCTTC
CATSRDLWGDYNEQFF
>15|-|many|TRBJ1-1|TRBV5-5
TGTGCCAGCAGCTTGGTGTGGGGAGGACACACTGAAGCTTTCTTT
CASSLVWGGHTEAFF
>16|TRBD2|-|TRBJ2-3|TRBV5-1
TGCGCCAGCAGCCTAGTCACTAGCGGGGGGGCAGATACGCAGTATTTT
CASSLVTSGGADTQYF
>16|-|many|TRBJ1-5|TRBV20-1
TGCAGTGCTAGAGTGAGGTCAGCAGAGATGAATCAGCCCCAGCATTTT
CSARVRSAEMNQPQHF
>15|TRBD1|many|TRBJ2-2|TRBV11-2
TGTGCCAGCAGCTTAGGGAGGACAGGGCCCGGGGAGCTGTTTTTT
CASSLGRTGPGELFF
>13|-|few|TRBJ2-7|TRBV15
TGTGCCACCAGCAGACGGGGGTCCTACGAGCAGTACTTC
CATSRRGSYEQYF
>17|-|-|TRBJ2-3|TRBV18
TGTGCCAGCTCCCAGGGGACCTCGTCGTGGGGCACAGATACGCAGTATTTT
CASSQGTSSWGTDTQYF
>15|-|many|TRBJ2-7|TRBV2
TGTGCCAGCAGCGCCTCGCCAAGGGATACCTACGAGCAGTACTTC
CASSASPRDTYEQYF
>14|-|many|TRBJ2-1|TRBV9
TGTGCCAGCAGCGGCGGGACAACCTACAATGAGCAGTTCTTC
CASSGGTTYNEQFF
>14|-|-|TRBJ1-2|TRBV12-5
TGTGCTAGTGGTCCGGACCCCCGGGGCTATGGCTACACCTTC
CASGPDPRGYGYTF
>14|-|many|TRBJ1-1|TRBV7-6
TGTGCCAGCAGCCCCTTCGGAGGCGTCACTGAAGCTTTCTTT
CASSPFGGVTEAFF
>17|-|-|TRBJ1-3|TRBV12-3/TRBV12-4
TGTGCCAGCAGTTTAATCTCGGGAGATTTACACAGAAACACCATATATTTT
CASSLISGDLHRNTIYF
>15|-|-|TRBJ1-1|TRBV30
TGTGCCTGGACCATTGGGCTCGTAATGAACACTGAAGCTTTCTTT
CAWTIGLVMNTEAFF
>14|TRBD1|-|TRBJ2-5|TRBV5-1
TGCGCCAGCAGCTCTGACAGGGACGGAGAGACCCGGTACTTC
CASSSDRDGETRYF
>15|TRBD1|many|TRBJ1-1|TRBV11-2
TGTGCCAGCAGCTACACAGGGGGGCGAATGACTGAAGCTTTCTTT
CASSYTGGRMTEAFF